This T cell receptor (beta chain) appears in the sequencing data of a study of T cells in Graves' hyperthyroidism and ophthalmopathy. Whole-study results and caveats: Through a model of 13 V-J features, ophthalmopathy was separated from stable hyperthyroidism. Most thyroid-expanded clonotypes above 0.001 were also found in blood.

Exclusion of patients followed from uncontrolled infection, other autoimmune disease, pregnancy or lactation. Clinical symptoms, serum thyroxine, TRAb, thyroid ultrasound and orbital computed tomography established diagnosis. This clonotype was detected many times. Its antigen is as yet unknown. Authors of the study amplified TCR beta CDR3 regions from RNA transcripts. First-round RT-PCR with HTBI primers amplified the TCR CDR3 region. Each CDR3 protein gets one entry after TCRdb re-called the multiplex PCR reads with MiXCR. The sample shows a few hundred thousand distinct CDR3 sequences, 35% to 55% of them seen only once. Germline V gene data show CDR1 as SNHLY and CDR2 as FYNNEI. Trimming took 0 bases from V and 8 from J, leaving 16 bases between them. The length of the CDR3 is 16 residues.

The receptor comes from an adult woman with Graves' disease, either hyperthyroidism or ophthalmopathy (not recorded which). Input material: peripheral blood or thyroid tissue (not recorded which). The chain uses TRBV2 and TRBJ1-4; no definite D call. In DNA form, the CDR3 reads TGTGCCAGCAGTGAAGCGCTTTTCGGCACCTCAGAAAAACTGTTTTTT. Its translation is CASSEALFGTSEKLFF.